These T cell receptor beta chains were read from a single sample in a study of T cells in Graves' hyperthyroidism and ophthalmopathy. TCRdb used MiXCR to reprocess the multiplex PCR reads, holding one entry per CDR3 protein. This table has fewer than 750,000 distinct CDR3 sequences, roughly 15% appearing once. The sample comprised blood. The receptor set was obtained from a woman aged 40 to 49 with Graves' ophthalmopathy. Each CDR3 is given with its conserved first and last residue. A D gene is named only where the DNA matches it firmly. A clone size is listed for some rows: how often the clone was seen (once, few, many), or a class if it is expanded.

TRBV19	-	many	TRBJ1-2	TGTGCCAGTAGTATAGTAGGGGCCGGCTATGGCTACACCTTC	CASSIVGAGYGYTF
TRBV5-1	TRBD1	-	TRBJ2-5	TGCGCCAGCAGCGAAGGACAGGCCCGCGACCGAGAGACCCAGTACTTC	CASSEGQARDRETQYF
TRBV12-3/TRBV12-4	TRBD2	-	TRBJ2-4	TGTGCCAGCAGTTTTAGCGGGGGTGATGGCATTCAGTACTTC	CASSFSGGDGIQYF
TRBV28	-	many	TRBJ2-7	TGTGCCAGCAGTTCCCTAACAGGGAAGGGCTACGAGCAGTACTTC	CASSSLTGKGYEQYF
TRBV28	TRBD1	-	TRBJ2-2	TGTGCCAGCAGTTTATGGGGGACAGGGGTAACCGGGGAGCTGTTTTTT	CASSLWGTGVTGELFF
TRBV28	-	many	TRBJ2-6	TGTGCCAGCAGCTCCGACCCCGTTAGGGCCAACGTCCTGACTTTC	CASSSDPVRANVLTF
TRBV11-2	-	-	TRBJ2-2	TGTGCCAGCAGCTTACGGGGGGCAGATACCGGGGAGCTGTTTTTT	CASSLRGADTGELFF
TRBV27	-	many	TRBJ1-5	TGTGCCAGCAGTTTATCGTCAGGGACGGGGAGCAATCAGCCCCAGCATTTT	CASSLSSGTGSNQPQHF
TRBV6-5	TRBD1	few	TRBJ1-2	TGTGCCAGCAGTTACGGGTCAGGGGGCGCGGGTAGCTACACCTTC	CASSYGSGGAGSYTF
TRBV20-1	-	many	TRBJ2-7	TGCAGTGCTAGAGATGGCGAAGGACTTGCCTACGAGCAGTACTTC	CSARDGEGLAYEQYF
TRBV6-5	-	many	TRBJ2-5	TGTGCCAGCAGTTATGTTACGGGGGAAGAGACCCAGTACTTC	CASSYVTGEETQYF
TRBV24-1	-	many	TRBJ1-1	TGTGCCACCAGTGATCTGAACACTGAAGCTTTCTTT	CATSDLNTEAFF
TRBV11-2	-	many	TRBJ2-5	TGTGCCAGCAGCTCCTTCTGGGACCAAGAGACCCAGTACTTC	CASSSFWDQETQYF
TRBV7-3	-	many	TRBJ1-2	TGTGCCAGCAGCTTAATTTGGGGGCTATTC	CASSLIWGLF
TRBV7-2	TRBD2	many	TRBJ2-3	TGTGCCAGCAGCTTCCTGGGACTAGACACAGATACGCAGTATTTT	CASSFLGLDTDTQYF
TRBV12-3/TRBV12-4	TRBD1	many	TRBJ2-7	TGTGCCAGCAGAACAGGGGCATCCTACGAGCAGTACTTC	CASRTGASYEQYF
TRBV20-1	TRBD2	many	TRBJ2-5	TGCAGTGCTTCCCCTCTGCTGACTAGCGGGACGTACCAAGAGACCCAGTACTTC	CSASPLLTSGTYQETQYF
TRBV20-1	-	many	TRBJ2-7	TGCAGTGCTAGAGATTCGGGGAAAGGAATTTACTACGAGCAGTACTTC	CSARDSGKGIYYEQYF
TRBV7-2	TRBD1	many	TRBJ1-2	TGTGCCAGCAGCTTAGCGCCCCGGACAGGGTACAGTGGCTACACCTTC	CASSLAPRTGYSGYTF
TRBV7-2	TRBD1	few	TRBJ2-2	TGTGCCAGCAGCTTAGGGTCAGGGGGCACCGGGGAGCTGTTTTTT	CASSLGSGGTGELFF
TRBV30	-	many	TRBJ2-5	TGTGCCTGGACCTTCGGACAGCAAGAGACCCAGTACTTC	CAWTFGQQETQYF
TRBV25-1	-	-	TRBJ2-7	TGCGCCAGCAGTGTTAACAGGGACTTGCCCTACGAGCAGTACTTC	CASSVNRDLPYEQYF
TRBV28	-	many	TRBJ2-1	TGTGCCAGCAGTTTAAATAGCGATGAGCAGTTCTTC	CASSLNSDEQFF
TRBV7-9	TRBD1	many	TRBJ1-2	TGTGCCAGCAGCTTAGTAGGGGGCGATGGCTACACCTTC	CASSLVGGDGYTF
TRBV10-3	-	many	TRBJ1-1	TGTGCCATCAGTGACAGGGAAGCCACTGAAGCTTTCTTT	CAISDREATEAFF
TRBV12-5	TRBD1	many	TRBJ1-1	TGTGCTAGTGGTTTGGTACTCAATCACAGGGACAGGGTTGTGAACACTGAAGCTTTCTTT	CASGLVLNHRDRVVNTEAFF
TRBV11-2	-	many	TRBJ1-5	TGTGCCAGCAGCTTAGTTGTGGGAGGGGTCAATCAGCCCCAGCATTTT	CASSLVVGGVNQPQHF
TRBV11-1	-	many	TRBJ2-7	TGTGCCAGCAGCTTACACCCAGGGCCTTTCTACGAGCAGTACTTC	CASSLHPGPFYEQYF
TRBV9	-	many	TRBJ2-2	TGTGCCAGCAGCGTAGGGCTAGCTACGACCGGGGAGCTGTTTTTT	CASSVGLATTGELFF
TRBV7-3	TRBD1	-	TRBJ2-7	TGTGCCAGCAGCTGGGACAGGGAAGGCGAGCAGTACTTC	CASSWDREGEQYF
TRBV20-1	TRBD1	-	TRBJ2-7	TGCAGTGCTAGAGGGGGGGGACAGGGCTCCTACGAGCAGTACTTC	CSARGGGQGSYEQYF
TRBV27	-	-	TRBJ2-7	TGTGCCAGCAGTTTCGGGCATCTAGCCTACGAGCAGTACTTC	CASSFGHLAYEQYF
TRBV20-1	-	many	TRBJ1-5	TGCAGTGCTCCACCTCAGAATCAGCCCCAGCATTTT	CSAPPQNQPQHF
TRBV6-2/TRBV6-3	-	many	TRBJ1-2	TGTGCCAGCAGTTACTCGAGAGGCAGGGACGGCTACACCTTC	CASSYSRGRDGYTF
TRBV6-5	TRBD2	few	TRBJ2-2	TGTGCCAGCAGTTACGCGCGTCTGGCGGGAGCGGACCGGGAGCTGTTTTTT	CASSYARLAGADRELFF
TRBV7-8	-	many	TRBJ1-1	TGTGCCAGCAGCTTAGCGCCTTTGTATATGGGCACTGAAGCTTTCTTT	CASSLAPLYMGTEAFF
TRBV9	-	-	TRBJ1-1	TGTGCCAGCAGCGTAGGGGGATTTGGGTCCCCCCCTTTCTTT	CASSVGGFGSPPFF
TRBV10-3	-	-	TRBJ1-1	TGTGCCATCGGGGGGAGAATGAACACTGAAGCTTTCTTT	CAIGGRMNTEAFF